The clone carrying this TCR beta chain has just a few counts. The antigen is unknown. Clinical symptoms, serum thyroxine, TRAb, thyroid ultrasound and orbital computed tomography established diagnosis. Germline V gene lookup returns CDR1 SNHLY and CDR2 FYNNEI. The V and J ends lost 5 bases and 4 bases, in that order; junction bases with no gene match: 10. The CDR3 has 16 amino acids. The data derive from a study of T cells in Graves' hyperthyroidism and ophthalmopathy. Whole-study results and caveats: Ophthalmopathy could be told apart from stable hyperthyroidism with a 13 V-J model. Ophthalmopathy was model-predicted a median about six months pre-onset. In blood, most of the thyroid clonotypes expanded above 0.001 were also present.

Researchers amplified the TCR beta CDR3 regions from RNA transcripts. The HTBI set primed first-round TCR CDR3 RT-PCR. TCRdb re-called the multiplex PCR reads with MiXCR, one entry per CDR3 protein. The sample lists more than 550,000 distinct CDR3 sequences, 45% seen once, with roughly 6.5% in the top ten. Material: peripheral blood or thyroid tissue (not recorded which). This chain uses TRBV2 with TRBJ2-2; 7 nucleotides agree with TRBD1. The sequence derives from an adult man with Graves' disease, either hyperthyroidism or ophthalmopathy (not recorded which). The CDR3 region is CASSYPGTARTGELFF. CDR3 DNA: TGTGCCAGCAGTTATCCCGGGACAGCACGCACCGGGGAGCTGTTTTTT.